This record covers a single TCR beta chain. Germline CDR1 is SGHRS and CDR2 is YFSETQ. V lost 4 bases and J lost 4; bases outside the gene matches: 11. The CDR3 length is 16 residues. These data belong to a study of shared clonotypes between healthy human individuals. For the study at large: CD8 memory received one plate per donor, CD8 naive two, CD4 memory three and CD4 naive three.

Data came from immunoSEQ multiplex PCR; TCRdb stores just in-frame clones and leaves some out. The sample contains 850,000 to 1,100,000 clones, around three quarters of which appear only once. This chain uses TRBV5-1 with TRBJ2-5; 9 bases align to TRBD2. The material sequenced was memory CD4+ T cells from PBMCs. Subset defined: CD45RA-negative fraction. The sequence was collected from a man aged 18 to 30 in good health. Some clones in this sample may be carry-over from other donors' samples. CDR3 sequence: CASSRSPLAGRETQYF. Here the CDR3 DNA reads TGCGCCAGCAGCCGAAGCCCACTAGCGGGCAGAGAGACCCAGTACTTC.